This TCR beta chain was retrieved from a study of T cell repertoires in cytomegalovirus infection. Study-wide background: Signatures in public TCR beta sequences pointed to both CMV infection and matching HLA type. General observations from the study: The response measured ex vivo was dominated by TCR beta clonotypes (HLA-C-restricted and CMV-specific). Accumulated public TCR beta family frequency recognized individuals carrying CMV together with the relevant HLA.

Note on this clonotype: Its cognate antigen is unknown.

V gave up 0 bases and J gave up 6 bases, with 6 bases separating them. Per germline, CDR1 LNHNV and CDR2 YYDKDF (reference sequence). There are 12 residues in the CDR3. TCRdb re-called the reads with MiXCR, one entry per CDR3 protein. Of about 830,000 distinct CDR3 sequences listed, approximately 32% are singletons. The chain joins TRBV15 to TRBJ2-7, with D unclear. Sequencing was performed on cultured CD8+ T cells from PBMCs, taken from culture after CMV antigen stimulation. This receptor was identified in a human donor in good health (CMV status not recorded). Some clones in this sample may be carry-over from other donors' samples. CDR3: CATSRDTVEQYF. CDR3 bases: TGTGCCACCAGCAGAGATACGGTCGAGCAGTACTTC.